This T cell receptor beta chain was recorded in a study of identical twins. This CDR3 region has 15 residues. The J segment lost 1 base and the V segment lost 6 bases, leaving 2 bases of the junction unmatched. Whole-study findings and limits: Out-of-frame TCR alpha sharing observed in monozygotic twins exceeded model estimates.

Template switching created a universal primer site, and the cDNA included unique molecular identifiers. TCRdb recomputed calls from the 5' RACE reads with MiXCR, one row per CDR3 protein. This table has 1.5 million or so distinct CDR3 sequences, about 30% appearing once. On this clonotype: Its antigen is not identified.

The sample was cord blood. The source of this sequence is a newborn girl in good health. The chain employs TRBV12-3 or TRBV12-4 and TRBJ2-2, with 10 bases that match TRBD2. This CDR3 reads CASRASGGNTGELFF. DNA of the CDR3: TGTGCCAGCAGGGCTAGCGGGGGGAACACCGGGGAGCTGTTTTTT.